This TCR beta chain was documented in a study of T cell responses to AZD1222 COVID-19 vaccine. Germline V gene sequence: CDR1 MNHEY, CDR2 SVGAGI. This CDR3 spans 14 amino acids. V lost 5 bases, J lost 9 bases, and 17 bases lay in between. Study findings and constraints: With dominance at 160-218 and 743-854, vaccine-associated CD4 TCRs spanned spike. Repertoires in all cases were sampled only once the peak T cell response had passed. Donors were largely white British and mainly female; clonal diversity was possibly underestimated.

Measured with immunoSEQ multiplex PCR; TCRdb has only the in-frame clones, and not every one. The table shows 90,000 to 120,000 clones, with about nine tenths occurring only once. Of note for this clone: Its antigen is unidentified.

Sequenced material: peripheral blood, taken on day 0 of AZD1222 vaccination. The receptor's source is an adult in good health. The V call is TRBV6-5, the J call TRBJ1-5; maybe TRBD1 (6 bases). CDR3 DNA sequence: TGTGCCAGCAGTATAGGACAGTCCCCTTCGCCCCAGCATTTT. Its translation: CASSIGQSPSPQHF.